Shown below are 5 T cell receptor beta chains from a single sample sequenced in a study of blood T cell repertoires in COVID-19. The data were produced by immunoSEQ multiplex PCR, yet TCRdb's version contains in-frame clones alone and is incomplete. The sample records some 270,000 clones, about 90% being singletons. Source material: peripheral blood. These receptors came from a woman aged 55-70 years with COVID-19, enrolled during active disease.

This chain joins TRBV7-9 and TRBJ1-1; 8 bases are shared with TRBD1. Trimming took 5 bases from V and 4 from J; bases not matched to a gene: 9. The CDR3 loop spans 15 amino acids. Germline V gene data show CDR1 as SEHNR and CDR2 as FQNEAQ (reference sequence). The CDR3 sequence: CASSARQGSFTEAFF. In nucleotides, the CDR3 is TGTGCCAGCAGCGCTCGACAGGGGTCTTTCACTGAAGCTTTCTTT.

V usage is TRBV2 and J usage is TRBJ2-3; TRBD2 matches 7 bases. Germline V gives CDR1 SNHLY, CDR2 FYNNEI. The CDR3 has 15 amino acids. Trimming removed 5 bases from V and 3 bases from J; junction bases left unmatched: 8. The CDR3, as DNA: TGTGCCAGCAGTCCTAGATTCGGGGGGACAGATACGCAGTATTTT. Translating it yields CASSPRFGGTDTQYF. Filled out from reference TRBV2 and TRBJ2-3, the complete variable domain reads EPEVTQTPSHQVTQMGQEVILRCVPISNHLYFYWYRQILGQKVEFLVSFYNNEISEKSEIFDDQFSVERPDGSNFTLKIRSTKLEDSAMYFCASSPRFGGTDTQYFGPGTRLTVL.

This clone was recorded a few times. The CDR3 nucleotides are TGTGCCAGCAGCGGGGGGCTGGGTAACACTGAAGCTTTCTTT. Translation gives CASSGGLGNTEAFF. The chain couples TRBV2 to TRBJ1-1; possible D gene TRBD1, 6 bases. V dropped 6 bases and J dropped 2 bases, with 13 bases sitting between them. This CDR3 region has 14 residues. Germline CDR1 and CDR2: SNHLY and FYNNEI.

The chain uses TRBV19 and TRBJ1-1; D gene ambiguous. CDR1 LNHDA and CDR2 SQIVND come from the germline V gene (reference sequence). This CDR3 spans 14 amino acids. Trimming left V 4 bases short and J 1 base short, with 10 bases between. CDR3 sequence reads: CASSTRTENTEAFF. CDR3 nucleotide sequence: TGTGCCAGTAGTACCAGGACTGAGAACACTGAAGCTTTCTTT.

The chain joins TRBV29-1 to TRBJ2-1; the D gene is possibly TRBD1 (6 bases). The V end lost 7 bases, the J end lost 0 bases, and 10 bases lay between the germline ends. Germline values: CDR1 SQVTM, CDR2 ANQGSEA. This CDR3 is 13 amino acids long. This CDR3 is CSAKTGSYNEQFF. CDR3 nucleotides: TGCAGCGCAAAGACAGGCTCCTACAATGAGCAGTTCTTC.